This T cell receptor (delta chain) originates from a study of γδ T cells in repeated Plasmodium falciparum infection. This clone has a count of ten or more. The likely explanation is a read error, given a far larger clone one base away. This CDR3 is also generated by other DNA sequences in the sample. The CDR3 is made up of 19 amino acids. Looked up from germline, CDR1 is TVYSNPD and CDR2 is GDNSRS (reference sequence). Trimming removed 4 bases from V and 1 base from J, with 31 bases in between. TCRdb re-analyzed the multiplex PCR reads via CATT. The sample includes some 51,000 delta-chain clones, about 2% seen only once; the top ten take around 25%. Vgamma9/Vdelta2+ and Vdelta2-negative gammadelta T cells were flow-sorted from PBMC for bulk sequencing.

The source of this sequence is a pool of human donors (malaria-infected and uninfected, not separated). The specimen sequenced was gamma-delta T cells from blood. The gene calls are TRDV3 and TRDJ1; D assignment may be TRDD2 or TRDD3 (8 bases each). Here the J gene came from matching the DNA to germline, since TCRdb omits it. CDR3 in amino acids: CACYLPTGIPRACTDKLIF. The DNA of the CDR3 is TGTGCCTGCTATCTTCCTACGGGGATACCCCGGGCCTGCACCGATAAACTCATCTTT.